These 24 T cell receptor beta chains came from one sample sequenced in a study of T-cell reconstitution after alpha-beta-depleted transplantation in children. Unique molecular identifiers were built into the TCRbeta library. TCRdb recomputed calls from the PCR reads with MiXCR, one row per CDR3 protein. In the table there are hundreds of thousands of distinct CDR3 sequences, 15% to 20% of which are singletons. This material consisted of PBMCs from the stem cell graft donor, taken from the stem cell graft. The receptors stem from a human donor who donated a stem cell graft to a child with acute lymphoblastic leukemia.

The chain couples TRBV25-1 to TRBJ2-5; 7 bases are a match to TRBD2. The trim removed 1 base at V and 2 bases at J, leaving 7 bases unmatched. The CDR3 has 16 amino acids. CDR1 is MGHDK, CDR2 SYGVNS, per germline. The CDR3 sequence: CASSEFSSGTQETQYF. CDR3 DNA: TGTGCCAGCAGTGAATTTTCTAGCGGCACACAAGAGACCCAGTACTTC.

The chain recombines TRBV7-7 with TRBJ2-7; 9 bases align to TRBD1. V gave up 4 bases and J gave up 6 bases; unmatched junction bases: 13. The CDR3 runs to 16 residues. CDR1 and CDR2 from the germline V gene are SSHAT and FNYEAQ (reference sequence). The CDR3 coding sequence is TGTGCCAGCAGCTCCCTCCGGACAGGGGATCTGTCCGAGCAGTACTTC. It yields the protein CASSSLRTGDLSEQYF. The whole variable domain, filled in from reference TRBV7-7 and TRBJ2-7, reads GAGVSQSPRYKVTKRGQDVTLRCDPISSHATLYWYQQALGQGPEFLTYFNYEAQPDKSGLPSDRFSAERPEGSISTLTIQRTEQRDSAMYRCASSSLRTGDLSEQYFGPGTRLTVT.

This clonotype was seen a few times. The chain combines TRBV20-1 with TRBJ2-7; 7 bases are a match to TRBD1. J was trimmed by 4 bases and V by 2 bases; bases with no gene match: 14. This CDR3 region has 16 residues. The germline gives CDR1 DFQATT, CDR2 SNEGSKA (reference sequence). The CDR3 reads CSARPARGRTIYEQYF. CDR3 in DNA: TGCAGTGCTAGACCAGCTAGGGGGCGGACCATTTACGAGCAGTACTTC.

Turning to this clonotype: The junction departs from germline at one end; a sequencing error may be responsible. The CDR3, as DNA: TGTGCCAGTAGTATTGCGTTGACTTCGACGGTCTTC. Protein product: CASSIALTSTVF. The V call is TRBV19, the J call TRBJ1-2; D gene unclear. This CDR3 has 12 residues. The V gene's germline CDR1 is LNHDA and CDR2 SQIVND (reference sequence).

This clonotype was detected a few times. The V and J genes are TRBV3-1 and TRBJ1-1; D uncertain. CDR1 and CDR2 (germline): LGHDT, YNNKEL (reference sequence). V was clipped by 5 bases and J by 6 bases, with 7 bases between them. CDR3 length equals 11 residues. The CDR3 DNA reads as TGTGCCAGCAGCTCCATGGCTGAAGCTTTCTTT. Translated: CASSSMAEAFF.

The chain has TRBV6-5 and TRBJ2-3, with 10 positions matching TRBD2. V gave up 0 bases and J gave up 0 bases; unmatched junction bases: 6. The CDR3 loop spans 18 amino acids. From germline, CDR1 is MNHEY and CDR2 SVGAGI. CDR3 nucleotide sequence: TGTGCCAGCAGTTACTCCAGCGGGAGGGGAACTAGCACAGATACGCAGTATTTT. Translation gives CASSYSSGRGTSTDTQYF.

This clonotype was observed a few times. J is TRBJ2-7 and V is TRBV20-1, with TRBD2 matching over 12 bases. V gave up 6 bases and J gave up 0 bases; unmatched junction bases: 6. Germline-derived CDR1 and CDR2 are DFQATT and SNEGSKA (reference sequence). The CDR3 contains 15 residues. The CDR3 reads CSANGLAGHSYEQYF. CDR3 coding DNA: TGCAGTGCCAACGGACTAGCGGGGCACTCCTACGAGCAGTACTTC.

This clonotype was recorded a few times. The J gene is TRBJ2-2, the V gene TRBV5-1, with D hard to call. CDR1 is SGHRS, CDR2 YFSETQ, per germline. CDR3 length: 16 amino acids. V lost 0 bases and J lost 4, with 13 bases in between. The CDR3 loop reads CASSLGVGRFTGELFF. The CDR3 DNA reads as TGCGCCAGCAGCTTGGGTGTCGGACGGTTCACCGGGGAGCTGTTTTTT.

V is TRBV7-9 and J is TRBJ1-1; a possible D gene is TRBD1 (6 bases). The CDR3 is 15 residues long. CDR1 is SEHNR and CDR2 is FQNEAQ in the germline V gene (reference sequence). Trimming took off 4 bases at V and 0 bases at J, with 12 bases between the two ends. The CDR3 sequence: CASSWGGDLNTEAFF. The CDR3, as DNA: TGTGCCAGCAGCTGGGGGGGCGATTTGAACACTGAAGCTTTCTTT.

This clonotype was seen only a few times. J is TRBJ2-7 and V is TRBV7-9; 7 bases line up with TRBD1. CDR1 is SEHNR, CDR2 FQNEAQ, per germline (reference sequence). J gave up 0 bases and V 2 bases, and 7 bases lay outside the gene matches. This CDR3 has 16 residues. CDR3 sequence (DNA): TGTGCCAGCAGCTTATTCGAGGGGGCAAACTCCTACGAGCAGTACTTC. This encodes CASSLFEGANSYEQYF.

There are a few counts of this clonotype. This chain uses TRBV5-6 with TRBJ1-5, with D unresolved. CDR3 size: 16 residues. Trimming stripped 3 bases from V and 4 bases from J, with 17 bases between. Germline CDR1 is SGHDT and CDR2 is YYEEEE. In DNA, the CDR3 is TGTGCCAGCAGCTCTACGAGGGCCAGTAGTAATCAGCCCCAGCATTTT. Residues: CASSSTRASSNQPQHF.

The rearrangement joins TRBV3-1 to TRBJ2-1; 7 bases map to TRBD1. Trimming took 4 bases from V and 2 from J; bases not matched to a gene: 5. The CDR3 runs to 15 residues. Germline CDR1 and CDR2: LGHDT and YNNKEL (reference sequence). CDR3 sequence: CASSLDRAPYNEQFF. CDR3 nucleotides: TGTGCCAGCAGCCTCGACAGGGCGCCCTACAATGAGCAGTTCTTC.

This clonotype was detected many times. A junction boundary mismatches the germline segment, possibly from a read error. This chain connects TRBV12-3 or TRBV12-4 to TRBJ2-5, with 9 bases that match TRBD2. The CDR3 sequence is 14 residues long. The CDR3 nucleotides read TGCGCCAGCAGCTCGGGACTAGCTCAAGAGACCCAGTACTTC. Protein product: CASSSGLAQETQYF.

CDR3 sequence: CARASGLSSYEQYF. CDR3 sequence (DNA): TGCGCCAGGGCTAGCGGACTCTCCTCCTACGAGCAGTACTTC. The chain has TRBV10-2 and TRBJ2-7; TRBD2 matches at 7 bases. Germline assignment: CDR1 WSHSY and CDR2 SAAADI. CDR3 size: 14 residues. V shed 9 bases and J 0 bases; nucleotides not matched to a gene: 8.

In its sample, this clonotype was seen a few times. The chain links TRBV15 to TRBJ1-5; TRBD1 is a possible D gene (5 bases). The CDR3 loop spans 15 amino acids. V shed 1 base and J shed 5 bases, with 12 bases lying between them. CDR1 is LNHNV, CDR2 YYDKDF, per germline (reference sequence). This CDR3 is CATSRGIGVDQPQHF. CDR3 sequence (DNA): TGTGCCACCAGCAGAGGTATAGGGGTGGATCAGCCCCAGCATTTT.

This clonotype was observed a handful of times. The chain links TRBV18 to TRBJ1-3; perhaps TRBD1 as D (5 bases). Trimming stripped 0 bases from V and 0 bases from J, with 9 bases between. The germline V gene encodes CDR1 KGHSH and CDR2 LQKENI. The CDR3 consists of 16 residues. The CDR3 region is CASSPPTGDSGNTIYF. DNA for the CDR3: TGTGCCAGCTCACCACCTACAGGAGACTCTGGAAACACCATATATTTT. Supplemented by reference TRBV18 and TRBJ1-3, the full variable domain reads NAGVMQNPRHLVRRRGQEARLRCSPMKGHSHVYWYRQLPEEGLKFMVYLQKENIIDESGMPKERFSAEFPKEGPSILRIQQVVRGDSAAYFCASSPPTGDSGNTIYFGEGSWLTVV.

The chain joins TRBV3-1 to TRBJ2-1; maybe TRBD2 (5 bases). Germline CDR1 is LGHDT and CDR2 is YNNKEL (reference sequence). Trimming removed 9 bases at V and 6 bases at J, with 12 bases between. The CDR3 has 12 residues. This CDR3 reads CASRSGFNEQFF. The DNA for the CDR3 is TGTGCCAGTAGGAGCGGATTCAATGAGCAGTTCTTC.

This chain links TRBV27 with TRBJ2-2; TRBD2 matches at 9 bases. The CDR3 extends over 14 amino acids. Germline V gene sequence: CDR1 MNHEY, CDR2 SMNVEV (reference sequence). V lost 2 bases, J lost 6 bases, and 1 base stayed unmatched. CDR3 region: CASSLGTSSGELFF. Written as DNA, the CDR3 is TGTGCCAGCAGTTTAGGGACTAGCTCCGGGGAGCTGTTTTTT.

This clonotype was counted only a few times. The J gene is TRBJ2-1, the V gene TRBV5-1; 7 bases are shared with TRBD1. Germline V gene lookup returns CDR1 SGHRS and CDR2 YFSETQ. V lost 4 bases and J lost 15; bases outside the gene matches: 7. CDR3 length: 11 amino acids. CDR3 loop: CASSQGVRRFF. As DNA, the CDR3 is TGCGCCAGCAGCCAGGGGGTAAGAAGGTTCTTC.

This clonotype was seen a few times. V gene TRBV7-8 combines with J gene TRBJ2-1, with 9 positions matching TRBD2. The CDR3 totals 18 residues. CDR1 SGHVS and CDR2 FQNEAQ come from the germline V gene. V shed 1 base and J 8 bases; nucleotides not matched to a gene: 15. The CDR3 is CASSLVRFSGRSHDEQFF. The CDR3 nucleotides read TGTGCCAGCAGCTTAGTGCGGTTTAGCGGGAGATCACACGATGAGCAGTTCTTC.

V is TRBV18 and J is TRBJ2-1; 7 nucleotides agree with TRBD2. Unmatched junction bases numbered 11, after V lost 6 bases and J lost 0 bases. The CDR3 has 17 amino acids. From germline, CDR1 is KGHSH and CDR2 LQKENI. The CDR3 is CASSLSSGVGSYNEQFF. CDR3 coding DNA: TGTGCCAGCTCGCTCTCCAGCGGGGTGGGCTCCTACAATGAGCAGTTCTTC.

This clonotype was seen a handful of times. The V call is TRBV7-8, the J call TRBJ2-7; 9 positions match TRBD2. With 10 bases clipped from V and 6 bases from J, the junction kept 10 bases outside the gene matches. Germline loops: CDR1 SGHVS, CDR2 FQNEAQ. There are 13 residues in the CDR3. This chain's CDR3 is CATLREGRREQYF. As DNA, the CDR3 is TGTGCCACTCTGCGGGAGGGCCGGCGCGAGCAGTACTTC.

A note on this clonotype: The junction departs from germline at one end; a sequencing error may be responsible. The chain combines TRBV12-5 with TRBJ2-7, with D perhaps TRBD2 (6 bases). The CDR3 totals 13 residues. Per germline, CDR1 LGHNT and CDR2 FRNRAP. In DNA, the CDR3 is TGTGCTAGCGGTTGGGAGGCAGCCCACGAGCAGTACTTC. It encodes CASGWEAAHEQYF.

J is TRBJ2-1 and V is TRBV5-5; 11 bases align to TRBD2. In germline, CDR1 is SGHKS, CDR2 YYEKEE (reference sequence). The CDR3 sequence is 15 residues long. After removal of 9 bases from V and 4 bases from J, the junction contained 9 bases not matched to a gene. In DNA form, the CDR3 reads TGTGCCAATTCACTGGGGACTAGCGGATACAATGAGCAGTTCTTC. Protein: CANSLGTSGYNEQFF.